Listed here is a single TCR beta chain. No antigen is known for it. No per-base quality is available; no much larger clone lies one base away. Libraries were prepared through the immunoSEQ multiplex PCR assay. In most patients, genomic DNA was isolated using the Qiagen DNeasy Blood and Tissue Kit and sent frozen to Adaptive Biotechnologies for TCR sequencing. For most patients, high-throughput TCR-beta CDR3 sequencing of genomic DNA was performed by Adaptive Biotechnologies. As for how the authors treated the data: TCR sequencing data were retrieved from Adaptive's ImmunoSEQ software for some 19 patients, whereas three other patients were processed with MiXCR and VDJtools. To correct CD4 versus CD8 sorting errors, sequences present in both subsets at a frequency ratio below 5:1 were removed. CDR3 nucleotide sequences shared between donor and recipient were removed because the origin of such sequences could not be assigned. To be classed as alloreactive, a clone needed at least 2-fold expansion over unstimulated cells and a minimum CFSE-low frequency of 0.002% (template counts) or 0.001% (read counts). Clones were considered mappable if detected in sequenced pre-transplant spleen, lymph node, or MLR CFSE-low populations of the donor or recipient. The cumulative frequency of alloreactive clones was calculated as a percentage of all sequences, weighted by copy number. Entries here come from immuneACCESS through TCRdb and include only in-frame sequences with V and J called. Some clones fail to appear in such tables; in the studies checked, an unresolved V gene covers under half of the shortfall, and the cause of the remainder is unknown. Clone size and the V and J calls come from that table; the DNA yielded D and trimming. This sample holds 90,000 to 130,000 clones; roughly 95% were observed only once. Roughly 0.5% of the sample rests with the top ten.

CDR1 and CDR2 were assigned from the germline V gene as MNHEY and SVGAGI. Including cysteine and phenylalanine, the CDR3 has 12 amino acids. Left in the record is the CDR3 DNA by itself, 36 bases read in frame from the first base. Trimming at the junction amounts to 5 bases on V and 6 bases on J, and the germline ends lie 11 bases apart. In the paper's terms, the time point label means: cells obtained before transplantation from donor or recipient. CD3+CD4+ and CD3+CD8+ populations were FACS-sorted from unstimulated pre-transplant donor and recipient cells taken from spleen or lymph nodes. This specimen comes from a study of graft-versus-host responses after intestinal transplantation (dated by TCRdb to the early 2020s). Turning to the overall study: Multivisceral, liver-intestinal, or isolated intestinal transplants were received by the recipients. Every recipient was given anti-thymocyte globulin induction, followed by around three years of maintenance tacrolimus and steroids. Bulk TCR-beta CDR3 sequencing was used to track graft-versus-host and host-versus-graft alloreactive T cell clones in the graft, circulation and bone marrow after intestinal transplantation. To identify alloreactive clones, pre-transplant mixed lymphocyte reaction products were sequenced and then compared with unstimulated pre-transplant donor and recipient T cells. Of the 20 to 25 intestinal transplant recipients enrolled in the cohort, one of whom was a retransplant, 3 patients without pretransplant specimens were excluded. Donor T cell macrochimerism was defined as a peak of at least 4% donor T cells among recipient peripheral blood mononuclear cells. Rather than going through the commercial service, samples from three later patients were sequenced in-house on an Illumina MiSeq and processed with MiXCR.

Broader findings and caveats from the paper: GvH clones were detected in recipient bone marrow, and some appeared earlier in ileal mucosa or blood, consistent with an intestinal mucosal origin. Early after transplant, peak levels of circulating GvH clones were found to be associated with declines in HvG clones. In the allografts of patients with donor T cell macrochimerism, GvH to HvG T cell clonal ratios were high. The relatively low number and heterogeneity of intestinal transplant patients limited the conclusions.

The rearranged chain carries TRBV6-5 and TRBJ2-7; the D gene is perhaps TRBD2, on 5 matching bases. The TCR sequence derives from a human donor who received an intestinal transplant. The source material was unstimulated CD8+ T cells sorted from spleen or lymph node cells, sampled before intestinal transplant. At the DNA level, the sequence is TGTGCCAGCAGTGAAGAAGGGAGCGAGCAGTACTTC. It translates as CASSEEGSEQYF.